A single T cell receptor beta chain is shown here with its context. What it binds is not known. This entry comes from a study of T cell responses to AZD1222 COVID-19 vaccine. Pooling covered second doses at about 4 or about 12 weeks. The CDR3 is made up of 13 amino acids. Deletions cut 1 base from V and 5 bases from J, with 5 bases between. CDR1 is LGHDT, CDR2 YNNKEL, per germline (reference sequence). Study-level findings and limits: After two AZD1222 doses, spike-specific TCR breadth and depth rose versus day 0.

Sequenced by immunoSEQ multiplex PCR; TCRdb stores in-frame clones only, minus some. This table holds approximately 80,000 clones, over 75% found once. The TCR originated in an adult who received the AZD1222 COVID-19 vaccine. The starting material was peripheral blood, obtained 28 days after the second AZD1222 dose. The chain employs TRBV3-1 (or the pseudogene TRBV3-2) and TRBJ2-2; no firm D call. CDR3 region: CASSQGDTGELFF. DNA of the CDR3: TGTGCCAGCAGCCAAGGGGATACCGGGGAGCTGTTTTTT.